The source of this T cell receptor beta chain is a study of blood T cell repertoires in COVID-19. Study-wide background: The origin of the acute and convalescent COVID-19 samples was the United States, Italy and Spain.

Germline V gives CDR1 GTSNPN, CDR2 SVGIG (reference sequence). CDR3 length equals 12 residues. V gave up 4 bases and J gave up 7 bases; unmatched junction bases: 5. The assay was immunoSEQ multiplex PCR, and TCRdb's table has in-frame clones only and misses some. The data show 150,000 to 200,000 clones, 70% to 85% seen once. This clone has only one observation. The rearrangement uses TRBV30 and TRBJ2-3; 7 positions agree with TRBD2. Sequenced material: peripheral blood. This sequence was found in a human donor with acute or convalescent COVID-19. The donor label of this sample is uncertain. CDR3 in amino acids: CAWTSGAYTQYF. CDR3 DNA: TGTGCCTGGACTAGCGGAGCCTATACGCAGTATTTT.